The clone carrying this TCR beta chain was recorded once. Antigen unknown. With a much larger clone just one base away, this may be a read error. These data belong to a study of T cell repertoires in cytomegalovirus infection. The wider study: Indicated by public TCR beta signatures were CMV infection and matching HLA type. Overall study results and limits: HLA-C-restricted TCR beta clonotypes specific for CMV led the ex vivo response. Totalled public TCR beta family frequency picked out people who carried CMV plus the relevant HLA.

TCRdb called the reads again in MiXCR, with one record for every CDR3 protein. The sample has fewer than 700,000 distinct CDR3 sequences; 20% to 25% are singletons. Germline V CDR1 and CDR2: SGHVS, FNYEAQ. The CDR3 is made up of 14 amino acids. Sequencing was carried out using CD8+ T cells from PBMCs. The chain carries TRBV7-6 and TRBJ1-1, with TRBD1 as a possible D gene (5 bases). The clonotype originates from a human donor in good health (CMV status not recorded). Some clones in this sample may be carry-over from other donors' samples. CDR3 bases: TGTGCCAGCAGCCCCCTGGAGTGGGGGACTGAAACTTTCTTT. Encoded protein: CASSPLEWGTETFF.